This T cell receptor (beta chain) is from a study of blood T cell repertoires in COVID-19. Per the authors' pipeline: Reference gene primer amplification yielded estimated nucleated cell counts. TCRdb's copy holds only in-frame clones and misses some; the assay was immunoSEQ multiplex PCR. The DNA was the basis for D and trimming; V, J and clone size are from that table. The sample lists 200,000 to 300,000 clones, approximately 91% occurring once. The CDR3 is made up of 18 amino acids. Trimming stripped 3 bases from V and 4 bases from J, with 19 bases between. Germline lookup yields CDR1 SEHNR and CDR2 FQNEAQ (reference sequence). This clone was detected only once.

The TCR originated in a human donor in a cohort sampled during active COVID-19. Sequencing used peripheral blood. The rearrangement links TRBV7-9 to TRBJ2-6; D is ambiguous. The CDR3 spells CASSLFRSFPLGANVLTF. The CDR3 coding sequence is TGTGCCAGCAGCTTGTTCAGATCATTTCCTCTCGGGGCCAACGTCCTGACTTTC.